This TCR beta chain was documented in a study of blood T cells in healthy people across ages (dated by TCRdb to 2014 to 2015). Regarding the study in general: In model experiments, template switching captured about one uniquely barcoded TCR beta cDNA molecule for every two T cells. Age-related changes in TCR beta repertoire diversity were measured in the study by deep sequencing normalized with unique cDNA molecular identifiers. The donors were split into four age groups: young (average 16 years), middle-aged (about 40), aged (over 55) and long-lived (under 90). Donors of different ages were randomly distributed across sequencing lanes to avoid experimental bias. Using the same blood draw, the study looked at two additional independent replicas of 1 million unique cDNA reads for two donors, one aged 18 to 30 and the other aged 80 or older. The investigation overall reported the following: Estimates of total diversity based on one million sequenced T cells were regarded as lower bounds and as underestimates. The percentage of naive T cells measured by flow cytometry correlated strongly with observed TCR beta diversity. Because profiling used bulk unsorted PBMCs, naive and antigen-experienced compartments could not be compared conclusively. Because donor CMV infection status was unknown, age-related changes in expanded clonotypes were potentially confounded. As age increased, observed TCR beta diversity per million T cells dropped in a roughly linear way, and a significant reduction was already evident by age 40. Compared with the aged group, the long-lived group had more naive CD4+ T cells, fewer expanded clones and increased TCR diversity, suggesting age selection.

The germline V gene sets CDR1 to MDHEN and CDR2 to SYDVKM. Between the V and J ends, shortened by 1 base and 3 bases respectively, the junction contains 12 bases. The CDR3 has 15 amino acids, counting the end cysteine and phenylalanine. Just CDR3 DNA is preserved here, 45 bases in frame from base 1. Libraries were built with 5' RACE. Sequencing used an Illumina HiSeq 2500. A second 7 to 11 cycle PCR used a sample-barcoded 5' primer and a J-beta primer mix. Each TCR beta cDNA molecule received a unique molecular identifier from a template-switch 5' adaptor carrying 12 random nucleotides. At least 2.5 million CDR3-containing paired-end reads were obtained from each sample. The Mint cDNA synthesis kit, primed by a TRBC-specific oligonucleotide, was used to synthesize first-strand cDNA from all RNA. After uracil-DNA glycosylase treatment, a first 18-cycle PCR used universal primers M1SS and BC2_uni_R on all cDNA. As for the authors' bioinformatics: Each sample was normalized by randomly selecting 1 million high-quality reads, each carrying a distinct molecular identifier. Reads sharing molecular identifiers were discarded rather than binned into consensus sequences. CDR3 identification, clonotype clustering and error correction used MiTCR with a Q25 quality threshold and the strictest error-elimination algorithm. Lower-bound total TCR beta diversity was estimated with a nonparametric unseen species model using Euler transformation. TCRdb reprocessed the public reads (quality trimming at Q25 with fastp, clone calling with MiXCR) and kept in-frame beta chains. Duplicate CDR3 protein sequences are folded into a single record with the most common DNA and genes. TCRdb, not the original authors, processed these V and J calls. This sample comprises some 860,000 distinct CDR3 sequences, roughly 56% of them detected only once. About a quarter of the sample is held by the ten biggest clonotypes.

Systemically healthy Caucasian individuals from Russia, 35 to 50 in total and aged roughly 6 to 100 years, were included as donors. Approximately 9.3 milliliters of peripheral blood were collected from each donor into EDTA-treated Vacutainer tubes. Ficoll-Paque density-gradient centrifugation was used to isolate PBMCs, with at least 6.5 million obtained per sample. Trizol reagent was used to extract total RNA from the PBMCs, yielding at least 5 micrograms per sample. For every donor, an aliquot of PBMCs went through flow cytometry to measure the percentages of naive CD45RAhigh/CD27high T cells. On this clonotype itself: Its antigen remains undetermined. No qualities accompany the bases; no much larger clone lies one base away.

The sequence joins TRBV28 to TRBJ1-2; D gene: possibly TRBD1, on 5 matching bases. The clonotype was recovered from a middle-aged man in good health. Source material: blood. The CDR3 corresponds to CASSLYTGLYYGYTF. The bases are TGTGCCAGCAGTTTATACACAGGTCTTTACTATGGCTACACCTTC.